The TCR beta chain under discussion was sequenced for a study of blood T cell repertoires in COVID-19. At the level of the study: Acute and convalescent COVID-19 samples came from the United States, Italy and Spain. The cDNA or gDNA used as material had been derived from T cells, B-cell-depleted T cells, or PBMCs.

V shed 8 bases and J shed 5 bases, with 4 bases lying between them. The CDR3 is 10 amino acids. The germline CDR1 and CDR2 sequences are ENHRY and SYGVKD. Original processing methods: Researchers report that nucleated cell counts were estimated from reference gene primer amplification. Measured with immunoSEQ multiplex PCR; TCRdb has only the in-frame clones, and not every one. That table supplies the V and J calls and clone size; D and trimming were determined from the DNA. This sample carries about 65,000 clones, roughly 80% of them seen once, and the ten largest clones take about two fifths. The sequence came from a human donor in a cohort sampled during active COVID-19. The specimen sequenced was peripheral blood. The chain couples TRBV10-3 to TRBJ2-1; D not certain. This CDR3 reads CAIGDNEQFF. DNA for the CDR3: TGTGCCATCGGAGACAATGAGCAGTTCTTC.